The clone carrying this TCR beta chain came up many times. The target antigen is unknown. The CDR3 covers 16 residues. Germline-derived CDR1 and CDR2 are SGHAT and FQNNGV. V lost 7 bases and J lost 0; bases outside the gene matches: 8. These data come from a study of Graves' ophthalmopathy and Graves' hyperthyroidism. Findings and caveats of the study: Ophthalmopathy progression predictions by the model showed roughly 75% specificity and 70.59% sensitivity. Most clonotypes expanded in thyroid above 0.001 frequency were present in blood too.

Other autoimmune diseases, uncontrolled infections, pregnancy or lactation excluded patients from enrollment. Clinical symptoms, serum thyroxine, TRAb, thyroid ultrasound and orbital computed tomography formed the basis of diagnosis. The authors amplified TCR beta CDR3 regions from RNA transcripts. The workflow started with a first-round RT-PCR run with HTBI primers and then moved on to a second-round multiplex PCR. TCRdb reprocessed the multiplex PCR reads via MiXCR and lists one record per CDR3 protein. The sample includes some 410,000 distinct CDR3 sequences, 20% to 25% of them seen just once. This sequence originates from a woman aged 18-35 years with stable Graves' hyperthyroidism. The sequencing input was peripheral blood. The chain uses TRBV11-2 and TRBJ2-2, with 7 bases fitting TRBD2. CDR3 residues: CASTPRLAANTGELFF. DNA of the CDR3: TGTGCCAGCACCCCTAGGCTAGCGGCGAACACCGGGGAGCTGTTTTTT.